This paragraph covers one TCR beta chain sequence. No cognate antigen has been identified for it. Base qualities are missing; no much larger clone stands one base away. The CDR3 holds 14 amino acids from the cysteine to the phenylalanine. This entry keeps only the CDR3 DNA: 42 bases, framed from base 1. CDR1 and CDR2, looked up from the germline V gene, are KGHDR and SFDVKD. Compared with germline, V lacks 6 bases and J lacks 10 bases; bases without a gene match: 11. This sample was included in a study of blood T cell repertoires in COVID-19 (dated by TCRdb to 2020 to 2021). Regarding the study in general: Samples from collaborators originated in the United States, Italy and Spain and spanned both the acute and convalescent phases of COVID-19. The prospective study material was composed of cDNA or gDNA derived from T cells, B-cell-depleted T cells, or PBMCs. The dataset comprised deeply sampled blood TCRbeta repertoires from subjects exposed to, actively infected with, or recovered from COVID-19. The repertoires were made available in a free public database intended to serve as a resource for research on the immune response to SARS-CoV-2. Samples were obtained from the ongoing ImmuneRACE study (first 160 participants) and from 1,254 subjects provided by 6 global collaborators. A de-identified subject ID, COVID-19 status, age in years and sex were almost always included in the sample metadata. HLA class I and class II types, where available, came from metadata supplied by the sample provider rather than from assay-based typing. Summary of the overall study and its limitations: The quantity of clinical and demographic metadata differed by source and by participant and was supplied without curation.

The immunoSEQ Assay, a bias-controlled multiplex PCR, was used to amplify TCRbeta CDR3 regions from genomic DNA. From the authors' description of their analysis: Within the assay, amplification of reference gene primers was used to estimate how many nucleated cells each sample contained. To quantify the absolute abundance of each unique TCRbeta CDR3 rearrangement, sequence reads were collapsed and filtered. For each sample, productive Simpson clonality was calculated as the square root of Simpson's diversity index over productive rearrangements. TCRdb holds this immuneACCESS table with in-frame rearrangements only. Some clones are missing; in checked studies, unresolved V genes explain under half, and the rest has no known cause. D and trimming come from the DNA, and the V and J calls and clone size come from that table. The sample contains some 220,000 clones, 80% to 90% of them found a single time. The ten largest account for approximately 3.5% of the sample.

Participants in the prospective study were enrolled through a virtual design, were aged about 18 to 100 years, and lived in some 24 United States geographic areas. Cohort assignment in the prospective study relied on participant-reported clinical history from a screening survey and a study questionnaire. In the prospective study, mobile phlebotomists collected whole blood, serum and a nasopharyngeal or oropharyngeal swab from each participant. Over a roughly 2-month period, participants in the prospective study had the option of providing additional blood draws and questionnaires. Before DNA extraction, blood samples from the prospective study were shipped at room temperature or frozen.

The receptor chain draws on TRBV24-1 and TRBJ1-1; 9 nucleotides in the junction match TRBD1. What was sequenced was PBMCs or T cells enriched from blood (not recorded which). The TCR originated in a woman younger than 35 in a cohort exposed to, infected with or recovered from COVID-19 (not recorded which). In nucleotide form, the sequence is TGTGCCACCAGTTCCTTCAACAGGGGGCGTGGAGCTTTCTTT. It translates to CATSSFNRGRGAFF.